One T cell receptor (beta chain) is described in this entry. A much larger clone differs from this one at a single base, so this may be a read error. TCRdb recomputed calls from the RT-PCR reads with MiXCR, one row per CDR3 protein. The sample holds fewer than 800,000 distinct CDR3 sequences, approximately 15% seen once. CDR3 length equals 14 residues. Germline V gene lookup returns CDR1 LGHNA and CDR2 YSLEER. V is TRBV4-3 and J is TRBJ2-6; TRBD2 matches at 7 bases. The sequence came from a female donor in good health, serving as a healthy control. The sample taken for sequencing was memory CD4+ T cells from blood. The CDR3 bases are TGCGTCAGCGGGACGAGCTCTGGGGCCAACGTCCTGACTTTC. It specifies CVSGTSSGANVLTF.